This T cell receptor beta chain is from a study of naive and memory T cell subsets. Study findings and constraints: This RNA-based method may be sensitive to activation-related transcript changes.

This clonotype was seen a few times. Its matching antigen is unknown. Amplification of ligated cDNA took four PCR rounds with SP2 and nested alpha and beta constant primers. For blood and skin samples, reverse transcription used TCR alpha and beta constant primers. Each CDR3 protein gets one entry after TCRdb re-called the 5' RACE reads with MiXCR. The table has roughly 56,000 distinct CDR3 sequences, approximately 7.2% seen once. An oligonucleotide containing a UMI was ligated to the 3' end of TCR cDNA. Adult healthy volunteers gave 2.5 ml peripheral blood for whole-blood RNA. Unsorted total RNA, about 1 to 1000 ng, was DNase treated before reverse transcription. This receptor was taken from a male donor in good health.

CDR3 sequence reads: CATQPGSGGAPYNEQFF. The CDR3 DNA reads TGCGCCACTCAACCTGGAAGCGGGGGGGCCCCCTACAATGAGCAGTTCTTC. The chain recombines TRBV5-1 with TRBJ2-1; TRBD2 matches at 10 bases. This CDR3 has 17 residues. Germline values: CDR1 SGHRS, CDR2 YFSETQ. V trimming: 9 bases; J trimming: 2 bases; junction bases outside the gene matches: 14.